The 18 T cell receptor beta chains given below trace back to one sample, sequenced in a study of T cell responses to AZD1222 COVID-19 vaccine. Clones were read by immunoSEQ multiplex PCR, and TCRdb kept only the in-frame ones, dropping some. The repertoire holds approximately 89,000 clones, with about 82% as singletons. This specimen consisted of peripheral blood, obtained 28 days after the second AZD1222 dose. These receptors originate from an adult who received the AZD1222 COVID-19 vaccine.

The chain carries TRBV5-1 and TRBJ2-1, with 9 positions matching TRBD1. J lost 9 bases, V lost 5 bases, and 6 bases had no gene match. Germline CDR1 SGHRS, CDR2 YFSETQ. The CDR3 extends over 13 amino acids. CDR3 bases: TGCGCCAGCAGTCCGGGACAGGGCGGTGAGCAGTTCTTC. As protein: CASSPGQGGEQFF.

V is TRBV7-9 and J is TRBJ1-1, with no clear D. Germline lookup yields CDR1 SEHNR and CDR2 FQNEAQ (reference sequence). There are 14 residues in the CDR3. Trimming removed 5 bases at V and 0 bases at J, with 10 bases between. The CDR3 reads CASSPRSMNTEAFF. The CDR3 DNA follows: TGTGCCAGCAGCCCAAGATCTATGAACACTGAAGCTTTCTTT.

The rearrangement joins TRBV3-1 (or the pseudogene TRBV3-2) to TRBJ1-5, with 9 bases fitting TRBD1. CDR3 length: 15 residues. Losses at the gene ends were 3 bases for V and 4 bases for J; bases not matched to a gene: 4. Germline assignment: CDR1 LGHDT and CDR2 YNNKEL (reference sequence). The CDR3 bases are TGTGCCAGCAGCCAGGGGACAGGGAGTAATCAGCCCCAGCATTTT. It codes for CASSQGTGSNQPQHF.

The CDR3 protein is CASRITGGPTEAFF. In DNA, the CDR3 is TGCGCCAGCAGGATAACAGGGGGACCCACTGAAGCTTTCTTT. The chain carries TRBV5-1 and TRBJ1-1; TRBD1 agrees at 8 bases. Germline-derived CDR1 and CDR2 are SGHRS and YFSETQ. Trimming removed 5 bases from V and 4 bases from J; junction bases left unmatched: 7. The CDR3 loop spans 14 amino acids. Based on the CDR3 plus reference TRBV5-1 and TRBJ1-1, the full variable domain is KAGVTQTPRYLIKTRGQQVTLSCSPISGHRSVSWYQQTPGQGLQFLFEYFSETQRNKGNFPGRFSGRQFSNSRSEMNVSTLELGDSALYLCASRITGGPTEAFFGQGTRLTVV.

V and J are TRBV6-5 and TRBJ1-1, with a possible D match to TRBD1 (6 bases). Germline values: CDR1 MNHEY, CDR2 SVGAGI. The CDR3 has 13 amino acids. The V end lost 7 bases, the J end lost 3 bases, and 12 bases lay between the germline ends. Written as DNA, the CDR3 is TGTGCCAGCACTGGACAGCTCTACACTGAAGCTTTCTTT. Translating gives CASTGQLYTEAFF.

This clone has only one observation. The chain uses TRBV2 and TRBJ2-7; TRBD1 aligns across 7 bases. The germline CDR1 and CDR2 sequences are SNHLY and FYNNEI. The CDR3 spans 13 residues. V trimming: 6 bases; J trimming: 3 bases; junction bases outside the gene matches: 5. CDR3 coding DNA: TGTGCCAGCAGACCGACAGGGAGCTACGAGCAGTACTTC. Its translation is CASRPTGSYEQYF.

The chain carries TRBV5-1 and TRBJ2-3; D is ambiguous. CDR3 length: 16 amino acids. V was trimmed by 0 bases and J by 0 bases, leaving 11 bases between them. Germline CDR1 is SGHRS and CDR2 is YFSETQ. The CDR3, as DNA: TGCGCCAGCAGCTTGGCCCCGGAGACTAGCACAGATACGCAGTATTTT. Amino acids: CASSLAPETSTDTQYF.

V is TRBV2 and J is TRBJ1-6; D is perhaps TRBD1 (5 bases). Trimming stripped 8 bases from V and 5 bases from J, with 10 bases between. The CDR3 extends over 13 amino acids. Looked up from germline, CDR1 is SNHLY and CDR2 is FYNNEI. CDR3 amino acids: CASPGRDNSPLHF. Written as DNA, the CDR3 is TGTGCCAGCCCGGGACGGGATAATTCACCCCTCCACTTT.

The chain couples TRBV11-1 to TRBJ2-3; no firm D call. Germline V CDR1 and CDR2: SGHAT, FQDESV (reference sequence). V dropped 6 bases and J dropped 0 bases, with 10 bases sitting between them. The CDR3 loop spans 14 amino acids. The CDR3 region has the DNA TGTGCCAGCAGTTATCAGCCGAGCACAGATACGCAGTATTTT. As protein: CASSYQPSTDTQYF.

V and J are TRBV11-2 and TRBJ2-1; 7 bases agree with TRBD1. Germline V gives CDR1 SGHAT, CDR2 FQNNGV. This CDR3 has 15 amino acids. Unmatched junction bases numbered 10, after V lost 6 bases and J lost 5 bases. In nucleotides, the CDR3 is TGTGCCAGCAGATCGACCGGGACAGATGACAATGAGCAGTTCTTC. Its protein product is CASRSTGTDDNEQFF.

The V and J genes are TRBV9 and TRBJ1-4; maybe TRBD1 (5 bases). In germline, CDR1 is SGDLS, CDR2 YYNGEE. V dropped 6 bases and J dropped 0 bases, with 12 bases sitting between them. The CDR3 sequence is 15 residues long. The CDR3 sequence: CASTSAGATNEKLFF. Written as DNA, the CDR3 is TGTGCCAGCACCTCCGCGGGGGCAACTAATGAAAAACTGTTTTTT.

A few counts support this clone. The chain is built from TRBV21-1 and TRBJ1-2; the table's D call, TRBD1, has no DNA check behind it. TRBV21-1 has pseudogene status. The CDR3 is made up of 17 amino acids. In nucleotides, the CDR3 is TGTGCCAGCAGCAAAGGACCCCCCCCAGGGTCTCTCTATGGCTACACCTTC. It encodes CASSKGPPPGSLYGYTF.

V and J are TRBV13 and TRBJ1-1; D gene ambiguous. Trimming took off 5 bases at V and 7 bases at J, with 14 bases between the two ends. The CDR3 extends over 13 amino acids. CDR1 and CDR2 (germline): PRHDT, FYEKMQ (reference sequence). Here the CDR3 reads CASSPGPRGEAFF. In DNA form, the CDR3 reads TGTGCCAGCAGCCCGGGCCCCAGAGGTGAAGCTTTCTTT.

The chain carries TRBV28 and TRBJ2-7; 7 nucleotides align to TRBD1. In germline, CDR1 is MDHEN, CDR2 SYDVKM. The CDR3 totals 13 residues. V was pared by 7 bases and J by 3 bases, with 6 bases of the junction left unmatched. For the CDR3, the DNA is TGTGCCAGCAAGAGACAGGGCCTCTACGAGCAGTACTTC. This encodes CASKRQGLYEQYF.

This sequence joins TRBV10-2 and TRBJ2-5; D not certain. The germline V gene encodes CDR1 WSHSY and CDR2 SAAADI. The CDR3 consists of 15 residues. The V gene lost 6 bases and the J gene lost 4 bases, with 18 bases spanning the gap. The CDR3 DNA reads as TGCGCCAGCAGCCTAGGATGGACCCTGGGAGAGACCCAGTACTTC. Translating it yields CASSLGWTLGETQYF.

The chain uses TRBV27 and TRBJ1-6, with D possibly TRBD1 on 5 matching bases. The CDR3 is 14 residues long. The V and J ends lost 6 bases and 5 bases respectively, with 11 bases between them. From germline, CDR1 is MNHEY and CDR2 SMNVEV (reference sequence). The CDR3 nucleotides read TGTGCCAGCAGCGACTTGGGGGATAATTCACCCCTCCACTTT. Amino acids: CASSDLGDNSPLHF.

The chain employs TRBV7-2 and TRBJ1-2; TRBD1 is a possible D gene (5 bases). Trimming took 8 bases from V and 3 from J, leaving 16 bases between them. Germline loops: CDR1 SGHTA, CDR2 FQGNSA. This CDR3 contains 14 residues. Here the CDR3 reads CASRHDGGYYGYTF. In DNA form, the CDR3 reads TGTGCCAGCCGACATGACGGGGGGTACTATGGCTACACCTTC. Using reference TRBV7-2 and TRBJ1-2 for the parts outside the CDR3, the full variable domain is GAGVSQSPSNKVTEKGKDVELRCDPISGHTALYWYRQSLGQGLEFLIYFQGNSAPDKSGLPSDRFSAERTGGSVSTLTIQRTQQEDSAVYLCASRHDGGYYGYTFGSGTRLTVV.

J is TRBJ1-3 and V is TRBV10-3; 9 bases are a match to TRBD1. The germline V gene has CDR1 ENHRY and CDR2 SYGVKD. CDR3 length equals 16 residues. V was clipped by 6 bases and J by 1 base; unmatched bases: 7. CDR3 DNA: TGTGCCATCAGCCCGGGACAGGGAATTTCTGGAAACACCATATATTTT. Its protein is CAISPGQGISGNTIYF.